This T cell receptor beta chain was sequenced during a study of shared clonotypes between healthy human individuals. Broader study findings: All-four-donor shared clonotypes had higher generation probabilities than non-shared clonotypes did.

This CDR3 is 18 amino acids long. Germline CDR1 SGHNT, CDR2 YYREEE (reference sequence). The V end lost 0 bases, the J end lost 0 bases, and 19 bases lay between the germline ends. TCRdb keeps only in-frame clones here, not all; method: immunoSEQ multiplex PCR. The sample shows approximately 2,300,000 clones, around 90% of them seen only once. Remarks on this clone: As yet, its antigen is unknown.

The chain couples TRBV5-4 to TRBJ2-7; D uncertain. The receptor was isolated from a man aged 18 to 30 in good health. Some clones in this sample may be carry-over from other donors' samples. Sequencing input: naive CD4+ T cells from PBMCs. Subset noted: CD45RA+ positively selected. CDR3 coding DNA: TGTGCCAGCAGCTTGGCGGGCCGGTCTCAACCAGACTCCTACGAGCAGTACTTC. It yields the protein CASSLAGRSQPDSYEQYF.